These T cell receptor beta chains were read from a single sample in a study of T cells in Graves' hyperthyroidism and ophthalmopathy. TCRdb used MiXCR to reprocess the multiplex PCR reads, holding one entry per CDR3 protein. The repertoire has a few hundred thousand distinct CDR3 sequences, around 20% of them found once; the top ten carry about 45%. Source material: blood. The receptors originated from a middle-aged man with Graves' hyperthyroidism. Both conserved end residues are part of each CDR3. Clone size is given for some rows only: seen once, a few or many times, or a class if the clone is expanded.

clone size | J gene | V gene | CDR3 protein
NA | TRBJ2-7 | TRBV20-1 | CSASGGTGAYEQYF
many | TRBJ1-6 | TRBV7-8 | CASSLQGKLAPLHF
many | TRBJ2-7 | TRBV24-1 | CATSDPRTATYEQYF
many | TRBJ1-2 | TRBV6-1 | CASSSTQGNYGYTF
NA | TRBJ2-1 | TRBV9 | CASSGTSDGEQFF
few | TRBJ1-5 | TRBV19 | CASGPWGNQPQHF
many | TRBJ2-3 | TRBV9 | CASSERGAYLDTQYF
many | TRBJ2-5 | TRBV2 | CASRYGAPETQYF
many | TRBJ2-5 | TRBV7-9 | CASSFQGFGETQYF
many | TRBJ2-7 | TRBV5-1 | CASASVSGSSYEQYF
few | TRBJ2-4 | TRBV30 | CAWRPSGGPAKNIQYF
many | TRBJ1-4 | TRBV30 | CAWSPGEAEKLFF
many | TRBJ2-5 | TRBV10-3 | CAISDQGQGARETQYF
many | TRBJ2-3 | TRBV20-1 | CSAPSVSGGVRADTQYF
NA | TRBJ1-1 | TRBV12-3/TRBV12-4 | CASSWVETGNTEAFF
NA | TRBJ2-5 | TRBV5-6 | CASKPENQETQYF